A single sample gave rise to the 10 T cell receptor beta chains below, sequenced in a study of OX40 agonist ivuxolimab in advanced cancers. Produced via immunoSEQ multiplex PCR; TCRdb's table is partial and in-frame only. The table has 55,000 to 75,000 clones, approximately 84% seen once. Sample: CD4+ or CD8+ T cells sorted from blood, taken in a trial of the OX40 agonist ivuxolimab. These TCRs come from an adult with an advanced solid tumor such as melanoma, head and neck, liver or kidney cancer.

V usage is TRBV5-1 and J usage is TRBJ2-5, with TRBD2 matching 9 bases. Germline V gene data show CDR1 as SGHRS and CDR2 as YFSETQ. V shed 0 bases and J 1 base; nucleotides not matched to a gene: 7. CDR3 length equals 17 residues. The CDR3 DNA reads as TGCGCCAGCAGCTTGGAGCCAGCGGGGGGCCCCCAAGAGACCCAGTACTTC. Amino acid sequence: CASSLEPAGGPQETQYF.

V is TRBV25-1 and J is TRBJ2-3, with no clear D. Trimming cost V 8 bases and J 4 bases, with 13 bases left between them. The CDR3 is 13 residues long. Germline V gives CDR1 MGHDK, CDR2 SYGVNS. CDR3 in DNA: TGTGCCAGCCTCAGGACCGGCGCAGATACGCAGTATTTT. As protein: CASLRTGADTQYF.

In its sample, this clone was seen a few times. The V gene is TRBV4-2, the J gene TRBJ1-1; D gene ambiguous. V lost 4 bases, J lost 1 base, and 10 bases lay in between. CDR3 size: 14 residues. The V gene's germline CDR1 is LGHNA and CDR2 YNFKEQ. This CDR3 is CASSPPTANTEAFF. CDR3 sequence (DNA): TGTGCCAGCAGCCCCCCTACAGCGAACACTGAAGCTTTCTTT.

The chain joins TRBV30 to TRBJ1-4; TRBD1 might be the D (5 bases). The V end was cut by 1 base, the J end by 7 bases, with 10 bases between. Germline-derived CDR1 and CDR2 are GTSNPN and SVGIG (reference sequence). This CDR3 comprises 13 residues. In nucleotides, the CDR3 is TGTGCCTGGAGTGGGACTGGGGGTGAAAAACTGTTTTTT. It translates to CAWSGTGGEKLFF.

The V gene is TRBV5-1, the J gene TRBJ1-2; 8 bases agree with TRBD1. Germline CDR1 is SGHRS and CDR2 is YFSETQ. Unmatched junction bases numbered 16, after V lost 4 bases and J lost 8 bases. The CDR3 consists of 16 residues. CDR3 nucleotide sequence: TGCGCCAGCAGCCCCACCTCCCGGGACAGGACGGGAGGCTACACCTTC. Translation: CASSPTSRDRTGGYTF.

This clone has just a few counts. CDR3 residues: CASREQGRNEQYF. DNA for the CDR3: TGTGCCAGCAGAGAACAGGGCCGAAACGAGCAGTACTTC. This chain links TRBV6-5 with TRBJ2-7, with D tentatively TRBD1 (6 bases). The V end lost 6 bases, the J end lost 5 bases, and 14 bases lay between the germline ends. CDR1 is MNHEY, CDR2 SVGAGI, per germline. CDR3 size: 13 residues.

The chain joins TRBV14 to TRBJ2-1; 13 nucleotides agree with TRBD2. The J segment lost 7 bases and the V segment lost 0 bases, leaving 12 bases of the junction unmatched. CDR3 length: 19 residues. Per germline, CDR1 SGHDN and CDR2 FVKESK. The CDR3 is CASSQDRPLLAGGPNEQFF. The CDR3 region has the DNA TGTGCCAGCAGCCAAGATCGCCCCTTACTAGCGGGAGGGCCTAATGAGCAGTTCTTC.

The chain links TRBV5-4 to TRBJ1-6; D unclear. Trimming took off 2 bases at V and 2 bases at J, with 8 bases between the two ends. CDR3 length: 15 amino acids. The germline V gene has CDR1 SGHNT and CDR2 YYREEE (reference sequence). The CDR3 loop is CASSLRETYNSPLHF. The DNA of the CDR3 is TGTGCCAGCAGCTTACGTGAAACCTATAATTCACCCCTCCACTTT.

This CDR3 reads CASSEATTRDYGYTF. The CDR3, as DNA: TGTGCCAGCAGTGAAGCGACAACCCGGGACTATGGCTACACCTTC. This chain links TRBV6-1 with TRBJ1-2; D unresolved. The CDR3 consists of 15 residues. Germline V lookup: CDR1 MNHNS, CDR2 SASEGT. V dropped 0 bases and J dropped 3 bases, with 11 bases sitting between them.

CDR3 residues: CASSFDRGNTIYF. CDR3 coding DNA: TGTGCCAGCAGCTTTGATAGAGGAAACACCATATATTTT. The chain joins TRBV7-2 to TRBJ1-3; D unclear. Per the germline V gene, CDR1 is SGHTA and CDR2 is FQGNSA. V dropped 3 bases and J dropped 4 bases, with 7 bases sitting between them. The CDR3 spans 13 residues.